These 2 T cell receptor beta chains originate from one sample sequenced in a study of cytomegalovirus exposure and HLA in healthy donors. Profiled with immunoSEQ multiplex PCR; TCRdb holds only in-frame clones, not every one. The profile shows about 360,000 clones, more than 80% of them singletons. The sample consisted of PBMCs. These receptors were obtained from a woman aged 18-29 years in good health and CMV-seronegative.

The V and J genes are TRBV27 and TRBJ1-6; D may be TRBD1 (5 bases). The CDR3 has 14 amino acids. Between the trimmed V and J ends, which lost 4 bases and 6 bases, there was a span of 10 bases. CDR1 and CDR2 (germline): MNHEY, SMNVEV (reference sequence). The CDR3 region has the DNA TGTGCCAGCAGTTCCCAGGGTTTTAATTCACCCCTCCACTTT. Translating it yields CASSSQGFNSPLHF.

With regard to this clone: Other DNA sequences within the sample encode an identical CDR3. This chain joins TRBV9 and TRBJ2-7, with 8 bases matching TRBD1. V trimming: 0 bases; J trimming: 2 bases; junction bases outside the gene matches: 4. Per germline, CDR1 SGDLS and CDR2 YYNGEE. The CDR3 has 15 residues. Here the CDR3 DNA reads TGTGCCAGCAGCGTAGGAGCAGGGGGCACCTACGAGCAGTACTTC. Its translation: CASSVGAGGTYEQYF.